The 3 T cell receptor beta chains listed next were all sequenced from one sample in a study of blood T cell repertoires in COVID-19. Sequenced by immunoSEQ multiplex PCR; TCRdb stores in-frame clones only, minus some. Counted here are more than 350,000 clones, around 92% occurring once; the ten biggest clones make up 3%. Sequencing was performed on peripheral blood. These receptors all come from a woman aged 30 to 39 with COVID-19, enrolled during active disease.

The CDR3: CASSQTSGRTGELFF. In nucleotides, the CDR3 is TGCGCCAGCAGCCAGACTAGCGGGAGGACCGGGGAGCTGTTTTTT. V is TRBV4-3 and J is TRBJ2-2, with 13 bases matching TRBD2. The CDR3 loop spans 15 amino acids. V gave up 3 bases and J gave up 5 bases; unmatched junction bases: 0. Germline assignment: CDR1 LGHNA and CDR2 YSLEER.

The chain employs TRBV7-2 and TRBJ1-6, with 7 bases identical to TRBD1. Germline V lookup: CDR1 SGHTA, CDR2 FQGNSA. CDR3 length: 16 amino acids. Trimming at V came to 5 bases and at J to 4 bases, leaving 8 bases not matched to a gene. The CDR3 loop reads CASSPYPGQYNSPLHF. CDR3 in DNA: TGTGCCAGCAGCCCTTATCCGGGACAGTATAATTCACCCCTCCACTTT.

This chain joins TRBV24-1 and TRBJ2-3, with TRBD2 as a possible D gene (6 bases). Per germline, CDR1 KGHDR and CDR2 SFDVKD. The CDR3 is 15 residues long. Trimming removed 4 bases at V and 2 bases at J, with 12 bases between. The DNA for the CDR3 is TGTGCCACCAGTGACGGGGGTTTCCACACAGATACGCAGTATTTT. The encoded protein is CATSDGGFHTDTQYF.